A selection of T cell receptor beta chains follows, all from one sample in a study of T-cell reconstitution after alpha-beta-depleted transplantation in children. TCRdb processed the PCR reads anew with MiXCR; each CDR3 protein has one entry. This sample has approximately 30,000 distinct CDR3 sequences, with around 7% found just once. The material sequenced was peripheral blood, taken 60 days after TCRalphabeta/CD19-depleted stem cell transplant. All receptors come from a child younger than two who had a stem cell transplant for acute myeloid leukemia, so the T cells may come from the graft donor. Both conserved end residues are trimmed from each CDR3.

v_call,cdr3_aa
TRBV20-1,SAPGLAEYNEQF
TRBV20-1,SARLTGDT
TRBV4-3,ASSQLEGIPNTGELF
TRBV9,AIWTAYGYT
TRBV2,ASSVKAQGGDEQF
TRBV28,ASRSTVRVRNGPYEQY
TRBV7-9,ASSLVESYEQY
TRBV7-8,ASSLEGLATEQF
TRBV7-3,ASSLLGLADTQY
TRBV20-1,SASSGSSYEQY
TRBV27,ASTRLAGVVTGELF
TRBV4-3,ASSQEAQLQPQH
TRBV5-4,ASSLQGEKLF
TRBV6-1,ASSDWGLAVPPDTQY
TRBV7-9,ASSLELAGPSGDTQY
TRBV10-3,AIGGLLAGNIQY
TRBV7-9,ASSRDGSSYEQY
TRBV28,ASQISGRAYEQY